This T cell receptor (beta chain) is drawn from a study of molecular identifiers for immune sequencing clone quantification. This CDR3 has 15 residues. Germline V gives CDR1 SGHVS, CDR2 FNYEAQ. TCRdb redid the calling of the PCR reads with MiXCR, one entry per CDR3 protein. The sample has 490,000 or so distinct CDR3 sequences, 20% to 25% seen once; the top ten hold about 0.84%. The rearrangement links TRBV7-6 to TRBJ2-3; TRBD1 might be the D (5 bases). TRBJ1-5 explains the end of the DNA better; the J call may be wrong. The sequenced sample consisted of naive CD8+ T cells from blood, with Jurkat cell RNA spiked in. Indicated subset: FACS-sorted CD8+CD4-CCR7+CD45RA+ naive T cells. The sequence was obtained from a human donor in good health. Some libraries in this study had Jurkat cell RNA spiked in. The chain's CDR3 is CASSLLAGPTDTQHF. The CDR3 DNA reads as TGTGCCAGCAGCTTATTGGCGGGGCCCACAGATACGCAGCATTTT.